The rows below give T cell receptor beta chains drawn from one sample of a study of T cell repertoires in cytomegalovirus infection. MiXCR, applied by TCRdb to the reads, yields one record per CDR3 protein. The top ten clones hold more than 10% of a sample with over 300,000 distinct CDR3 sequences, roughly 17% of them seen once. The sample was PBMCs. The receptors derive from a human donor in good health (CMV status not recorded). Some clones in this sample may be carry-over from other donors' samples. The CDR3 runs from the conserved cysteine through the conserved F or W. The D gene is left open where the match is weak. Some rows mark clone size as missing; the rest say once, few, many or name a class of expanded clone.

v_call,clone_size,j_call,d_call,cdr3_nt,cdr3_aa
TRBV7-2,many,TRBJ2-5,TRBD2,TGTGCCAGCAGCCTAGTGGCGGGGGGGCCAGTTAACTTC,CASSLVAGGPVNF
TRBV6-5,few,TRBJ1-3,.,TGTGCCAGCAGTTACACGTCAGGGGCTGGAAACACCATATATTTT,CASSYTSGAGNTIYF
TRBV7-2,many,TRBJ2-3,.,TGTGCCAGCAGCGCCACGGGACTCCAACAGTATTTT,CASSATGLQQYF
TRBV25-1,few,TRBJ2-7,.,TGTGCCAGCAGTGAATATCAGGGGCAGCAGTACTTC,CASSEYQGQQYF
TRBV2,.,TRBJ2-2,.,TGTGCCAGCAGCGAAGTAAACACCGGGGAGCTGTTTTTT,CASSEVNTGELFF
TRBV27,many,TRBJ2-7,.,TGTGCCAGCAGCCGCGTGTGGGGGTCCGTGGGCTACGAGCAGTACTTC,CASSRVWGSVGYEQYF
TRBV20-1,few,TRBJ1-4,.,TGCAGTGCTAGGGGGCGGAGAAATGAAAAACTGTTTTTT,CSARGRRNEKLFF
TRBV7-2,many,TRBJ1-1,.,TGTGCCAGCAGCCCTCGACAGACTCATACGAACACTGAAGCTTTCTTT,CASSPRQTHTNTEAFF
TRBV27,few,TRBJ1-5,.,TGTGCCAGCAGTTTCGCGGGGGCCCCCAATCAGCCCCAGCATTTT,CASSFAGAPNQPQHF
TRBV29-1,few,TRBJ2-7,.,TGCAGCGTTGTTTGGGCAGGGACCTCCTACGAGCAGTACTTC,CSVVWAGTSYEQYF
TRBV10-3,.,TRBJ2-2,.,TGTGCCATCAACCCGGGACGGATCAACACCGGGGAGCTGTTTTTT,CAINPGRINTGELFF
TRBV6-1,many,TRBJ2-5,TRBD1,TGTGCCAGCCGACAGGGTCTTCGCGAGACCCAGTACTTC,CASRQGLRETQYF
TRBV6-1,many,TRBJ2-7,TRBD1,TGTGCCAGCAGTGAAGCCGGGACAGGGGGGAGTTGGCAGTACTTC,CASSEAGTGGSWQYF
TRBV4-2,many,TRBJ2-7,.,TGTGCCAGCAGCCAAGAGTCAGAGCAGTACTTC,CASSQESEQYF
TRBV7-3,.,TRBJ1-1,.,TGTGCCAGCAGCCCGGCTTCGGTTCTCATCTCTGAAGCTTTCTTT,CASSPASVLISEAFF
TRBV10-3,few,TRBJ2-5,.,TGTGCCATCAGTGATCGTGAGACCCAGTACTTC,CAISDRETQYF
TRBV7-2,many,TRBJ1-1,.,TGTGCCAGCAGCTTCGGCAAGAACACTGAAGCTTTCTTT,CASSFGKNTEAFF
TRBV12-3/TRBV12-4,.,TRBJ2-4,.,TGTGCCAGCAGTTTAGACGTCGAACCGGGTATAGCCAAAAACATTCAGTACTTC,CASSLDVEPGIAKNIQYF
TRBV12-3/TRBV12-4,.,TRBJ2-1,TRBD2,TGTGCCAGCAGTCTCAGGACTAGCGGGGGGGAGCAGTTCTTC,CASSLRTSGGEQFF
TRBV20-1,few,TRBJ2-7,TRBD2,TGCAGTGCTAGAGGCCTGCTCCTGGGACTAGCGGGGGGAGAATCCTACGAGCAGTACTTC,CSARGLLLGLAGGESYEQYF
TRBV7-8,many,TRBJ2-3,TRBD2,TGTGCCAGCAGCTTATGGGGACTAGCGGGGGGTAGTTCGGGATCAGATACGCAGTATTTT,CASSLWGLAGGSSGSDTQYF
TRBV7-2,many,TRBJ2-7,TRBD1,TGTGCCAGCAGCTTCCCTGACAGGGCCTACGAGCAGTACTTC,CASSFPDRAYEQYF
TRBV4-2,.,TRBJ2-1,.,TGTGCCAGCAGCCAAGCACCACACAATGAGCAGTTCTTC,CASSQAPHNEQFF
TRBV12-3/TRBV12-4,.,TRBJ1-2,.,TGTGCCAGCGGTTTGGTCCCACTTCTGGGGGGCTACACCTTC,CASGLVPLLGGYTF
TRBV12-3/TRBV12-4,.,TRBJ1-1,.,TGTGCCAGCAGGAAGCTCGACACTGAAGCTTTCTTT,CASRKLDTEAFF
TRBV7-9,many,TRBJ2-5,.,TGTGCCAGCAGCCGAGATGGGGGAGAGACCCAGTACTTC,CASSRDGGETQYF
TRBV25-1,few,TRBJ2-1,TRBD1,TGTGCCAGCAGCCCGGACAGGGAAGACAATGAGCAGTTCTTC,CASSPDREDNEQFF
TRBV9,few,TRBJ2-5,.,TGTGCCAGCAGCGACGGGAGCCAAGGGGGCTTAAAAGAGACCCAGTACTTC,CASSDGSQGGLKETQYF
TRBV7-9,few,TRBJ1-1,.,TGTGCCAGCAGCCCGGTGCAGCCAGGGAACACTGAAGCTTTCTTT,CASSPVQPGNTEAFF
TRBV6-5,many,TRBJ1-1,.,TGTGCCAGCAGTTACTCTCCGGGACTGAAGAACACTGAAGCTTTCTTT,CASSYSPGLKNTEAFF
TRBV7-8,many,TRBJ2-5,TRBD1,TGTGCCAGCAGCCGGGACAGGAGCCAAGAGACCCAGTACTTC,CASSRDRSQETQYF
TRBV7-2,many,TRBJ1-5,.,TGTGCCAGCAGCGCCCAGGGACGCAATCAGCCCCAGCATTTT,CASSAQGRNQPQHF
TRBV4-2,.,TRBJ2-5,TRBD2,TGTGCCAGCAGCCAAGAACTAGCGGGGGGCCGGGGGGGAGAGACCCAGTACTTC,CASSQELAGGRGGETQYF
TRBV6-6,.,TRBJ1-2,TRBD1,TGTGCCAGCATTAAAGGGGGCGTCAACTATGGCTACACCTTC,CASIKGGVNYGYTF
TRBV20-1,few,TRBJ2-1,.,TGCAGTGCTAGTCGGCGGCTAGCGCGGAATGAGCAGTTCTTC,CSASRRLARNEQFF
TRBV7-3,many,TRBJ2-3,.,TGTGCCAGCAGCACGGGCCATCTTAGCACAGATACGCAGTATTTT,CASSTGHLSTDTQYF
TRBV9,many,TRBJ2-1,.,TGTGCCAGCAGCGTAGACGGGGGGAGGACAGCGGCAAATGAGCAGTTCTTC,CASSVDGGRTAANEQFF
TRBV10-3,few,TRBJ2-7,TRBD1,TGTGCCACCTGGGACAGCCCCTACGAGCAGTACTTC,CATWDSPYEQYF
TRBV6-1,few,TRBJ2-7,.,TGTGCCAGCAGTGAACGACGGTGGCGCCAGGGGAAATACGAGCAGTACTTC,CASSERRWRQGKYEQYF